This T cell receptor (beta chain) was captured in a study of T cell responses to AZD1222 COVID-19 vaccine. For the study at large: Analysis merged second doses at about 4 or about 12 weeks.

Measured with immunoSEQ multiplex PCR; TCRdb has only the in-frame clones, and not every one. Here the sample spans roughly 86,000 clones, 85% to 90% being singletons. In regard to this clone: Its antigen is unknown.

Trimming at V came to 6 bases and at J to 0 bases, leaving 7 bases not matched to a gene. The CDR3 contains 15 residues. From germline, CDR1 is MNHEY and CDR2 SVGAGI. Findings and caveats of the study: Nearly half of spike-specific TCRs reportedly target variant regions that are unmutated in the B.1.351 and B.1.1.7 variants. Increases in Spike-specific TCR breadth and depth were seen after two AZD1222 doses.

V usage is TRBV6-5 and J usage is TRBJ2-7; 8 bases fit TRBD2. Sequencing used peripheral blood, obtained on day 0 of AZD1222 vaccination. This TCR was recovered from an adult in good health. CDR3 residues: CASSGLAGSSYEQYF. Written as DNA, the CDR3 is TGTGCCAGCAGCGGCTTAGCGGGAAGCTCCTACGAGCAGTACTTC.